This T cell receptor (beta chain) derives from a study of T cell responses to AZD1222 COVID-19 vaccine. The study, taken as a whole, reports: Only a handful of people who got AZD1222 tested seropositive at baseline. Rises in breadth and depth of Spike-specific TCRs came after two AZD1222 doses.

Germline V gene lookup returns CDR1 MGHRA and CDR2 YSYEKL. The CDR3 is made up of 17 amino acids. Trimming took 5 bases from V and 10 from J; bases not matched to a gene: 22. On this clone: As yet, its antigen is unknown.

Analysis merged second doses at about 4 or about 12 weeks. The protocol was immunoSEQ multiplex PCR, while the TCRdb copy is restricted to in-frame clones and leaves out a portion. Of 91,000 or so clones listed, 90% to 95% are singletons. The V and J genes are TRBV4-1 and TRBJ1-2, with 7 bases that match TRBD1. This specimen was peripheral blood, taken 28 days after the second AZD1222 dose. This TCR derives from an adult who received the AZD1222 COVID-19 vaccine. CDR3 in amino acids: CASSNAGGVSSGLAYTF. CDR3 sequence (DNA): TGCGCCAGCAGCAACGCAGGGGGTGTAAGTAGTGGTCTGGCCTACACCTTC.